The clone carrying this T cell receptor (beta chain) was seen only a few times. Its antigen is as yet unknown. The sample belongs to a study of identical twins. Regarding the study as a whole: The study found weaker excess twin sharing in beta out-of-frame sequences. Donors were not followed over many years; analysis was cross-sectional.

All of the donors were Caucasians in good health. V was pared by 5 bases and J by 8 bases, with 22 bases of the junction left unmatched. This CDR3 is 18 amino acids long. Per germline, CDR1 SGHAT and CDR2 FQDESV (reference sequence). A universal primer binding site was introduced by template switching. The final cDNA contained unique molecular identifiers. TCRdb fed the 5' RACE reads into MiXCR, producing one record per CDR3 protein. The sample lists 200,000 to 300,000 distinct CDR3 sequences; approximately 7.3% were seen once. These data were also reused for a study on yellow fever vaccine responses in identical twins.

This rearrangement joins TRBV11-1 to TRBJ2-5, with 8 bases lining up with TRBD2. This receptor was obtained from a woman between 18 and 29 years old in good health. Sequenced input: CD8+ T cells sorted from blood. The CDR3 DNA sequence: TGTGCCAGCAGCAGCCCGAGGGATAGCGGGAAATACAAGGGAACCCAGTACTTC. Translation: CASSSPRDSGKYKGTQYF.